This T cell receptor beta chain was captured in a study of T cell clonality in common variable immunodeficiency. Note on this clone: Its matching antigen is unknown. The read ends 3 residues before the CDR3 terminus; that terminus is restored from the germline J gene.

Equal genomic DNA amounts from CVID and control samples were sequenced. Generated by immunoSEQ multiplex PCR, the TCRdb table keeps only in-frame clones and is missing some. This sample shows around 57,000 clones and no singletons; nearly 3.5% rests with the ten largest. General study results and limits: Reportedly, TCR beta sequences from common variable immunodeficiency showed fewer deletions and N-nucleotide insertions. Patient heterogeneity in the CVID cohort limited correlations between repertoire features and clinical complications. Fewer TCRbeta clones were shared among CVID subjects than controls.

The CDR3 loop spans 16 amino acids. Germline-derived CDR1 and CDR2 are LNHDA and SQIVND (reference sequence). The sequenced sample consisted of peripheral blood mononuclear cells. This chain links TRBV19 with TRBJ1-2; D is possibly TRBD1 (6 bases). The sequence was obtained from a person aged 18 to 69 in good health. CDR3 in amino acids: CASSMSPVAGVYDYTF. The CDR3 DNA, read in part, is TGTGCCAGTAGTATGTCCCCAGTTGCAGGGGTATACGAC.